A single sample gave rise to the 22 T cell receptor beta chains below, sequenced in a study of blood T cells in healthy people across ages. Through a sample-barcoded 5' primer and a J-beta primer mix, a second PCR was run for roughly 7 to 11 cycles. TCRdb reanalysed the 5' RACE reads using MiXCR and keeps one entry per CDR3 protein. This table has fewer than 1 million distinct CDR3 sequences, around two fifths appearing once. The sequencing input was blood. These receptors were collected from a man aged 60 to 75 in good health.

This clonotype occurred a few times. The chain links TRBV20-1 to TRBJ2-7; a possible D gene is TRBD1 (6 bases). The V gene's germline CDR1 is DFQATT and CDR2 SNEGSKA (reference sequence). Between the trimmed V and J ends, which lost 0 bases and 3 bases, there was a span of 12 bases. This CDR3 has 14 amino acids. As DNA, the CDR3 is TGCAGTGCTAGAGATGGGACAAGTGGCTACGAGCAGTACTTC. It is translated as CSARDGTSGYEQYF.

The rearrangement uses TRBV4-3 and TRBJ1-2; D remains unclear. CDR3 size: 14 residues. Germline loops: CDR1 LGHNA, CDR2 YSLEER. Trimming pared 3 bases from V and 4 bases from J, leaving 12 bases between. DNA for the CDR3: TGCGCCAGCAGCCAGAGAGGAGGGAGCTATGGCTACACCTTC. Translation: CASSQRGGSYGYTF.

This clonotype occurred a few times. This chain links TRBV11-2 with TRBJ2-5; tentatively, D is TRBD1 or TRBD2 (6 bases each). The CDR3 loop spans 14 amino acids. Germline V gene sequence: CDR1 SGHAT, CDR2 FQNNGV. Trimming pared 1 base from V and 3 bases from J, leaving 9 bases between. CDR3 sequence reads: CASSLGRGKETQYF. As DNA, the CDR3 is TGTGCCAGCAGCTTAGGGAGGGGGAAAGAGACCCAGTACTTC.

Comments on this clonotype: A clone one base away is much larger, so this may be a read error. Here the CDR3 reads CASSPGGLNEQYF. DNA for the CDR3: TGTGCCAGCTCCCCGGGGGGGCTAAATGAGCAGTACTTC. The chain joins TRBV27 to TRBJ2-5; 8 bases are a match to TRBD2. CDR3 length: 13 amino acids. CDR1 and CDR2 from the germline V gene are MNHEY and SMNVEV (reference sequence). Trimming cost V 8 bases and J 11 bases; bases outside gene matches: 13.

This clonotype was counted between two and nine times. The CDR3 DNA follows: TGCAGCGGGAGCTGGCTCGGACAAACAGATACGCAGTATTTT. It specifies CSGSWLGQTDTQYF. The chain couples TRBV29-1 to TRBJ2-3; D might be TRBD1 (5 bases). Germline V gene sequence: CDR1 SQVTM, CDR2 ANQGSEA. This CDR3 is built from 14 residues. Deletions cut 7 bases from V and 3 bases from J, with 17 bases between.

The chain couples TRBV3-1 to TRBJ1-2; D not certain. Trimming shortened V by 2 bases and J by 8 bases, and 9 bases separated the two germline ends. The CDR3 consists of 12 residues. The germline V gene encodes CDR1 LGHDT and CDR2 YNNKEL (reference sequence). The CDR3 is CASSQTASGYTF. The CDR3 DNA reads as TGTGCCAGCAGCCAAACCGCATCCGGCTACACCTTC.

The gene calls are TRBV20-1 and TRBJ2-7; the match to TRBD1 covers 8 bases. The assigned J gene may be wrong: the sequence end matches TRBJ2-5 better. This CDR3 is 14 amino acids long. The V gene's germline CDR1 is DFQATT and CDR2 SNEGSKA (reference sequence). CDR3 in amino acids: CSASLGQVLQTQYF. The CDR3 DNA follows: TGCAGTGCTAGCCTGGGACAGGTCCTCCAGACCCAGTACTTC.

V is TRBV4-1 and J is TRBJ2-1; D unclear. With the DNA end fitting TRBJ2-7 better, the J assignment may be wrong. The germline CDR1 and CDR2 sequences are MGHRA and YSYEKL. This CDR3 is built from 15 residues. CDR3 residues: CASSQDSAAFYEQYF. As DNA, the CDR3 is TGCGCCAGCAGCCAAGATTCGGCTGCTTTTTACGAGCAGTACTTC.

The V and J genes are TRBV5-5 and TRBJ2-3; a weak D match, TRBD2 (6 bases). Germline V CDR1 and CDR2: SGHKS, YYEKEE (reference sequence). V lost 0 bases and J lost 5, with 16 bases in between. This CDR3 contains 16 residues. CDR3 loop: CASSLDGSRRGDTQYF. CDR3 coding DNA: TGTGCCAGCAGCTTGGATGGTTCCCGGAGGGGAGATACGCAGTATTTT.

The rearrangement joins TRBV2 to TRBJ1-2, with 7 bases that match TRBD1. Germline CDR1 is SNHLY and CDR2 is FYNNEI. V lost 6 bases, J lost 0 bases, and 4 bases stayed unmatched. The CDR3 totals 14 residues. CDR3 DNA sequence: TGTGCCAGCAGACCCGGACAGGCTAACTATGGCTACACCTTC. This codes for CASRPGQANYGYTF. Full variable domain (missing parts from reference TRBV2 and TRBJ1-2): EPEVTQTPSHQVTQMGQEVILRCVPISNHLYFYWYRQILGQKVEFLVSFYNNEISEKSEIFDDQFSVERPDGSNFTLKIRSTKLEDSAMYFCASRPGQANYGYTFGSGTRLTVV.

Points on this clonotype: The conserved final phenylalanine or tryptophan is absent from the CDR3, which likely points to a read error. J is TRBJ2-1 and V is TRBV11-2, with 9 bases identical to TRBD1. The V and J ends lost 1 base and 4 bases, in that order; junction bases with no gene match: 2. The CDR3 is made up of 15 amino acids. Germline CDR1 SGHAT, CDR2 FQNNGV. DNA of the CDR3: TGTGCCAGCAGCTTAGCCGGGACAGGGTACAATGAGCAGTTCTCC. Its protein product is CASSLAGTGYNEQFS.

The chain employs TRBV7-3 and TRBJ2-2; D remains unclear. Looked up from germline, CDR1 is SGHTA and CDR2 is FQGTGA. The V and J ends lost 2 bases and 0 bases respectively, with 16 bases between them. The CDR3 contains 18 residues. The CDR3 DNA is TGTGCCAGCAGCTTATACGCAGGTCCCTCCCCGAACACCGGGGAGCTGTTTTTT. Translated, it gives CASSLYAGPSPNTGELFF.

V is TRBV3-1 and J is TRBJ2-5, with D unresolved. V was clipped by 4 bases and J by 1 base, with 13 bases between them. CDR1 is LGHDT and CDR2 is YNNKEL in the germline V gene (reference sequence). CDR3 length: 15 residues. CDR3 in amino acids: CASSRSSVPQETQYF. For the CDR3, the DNA is TGTGCCAGCAGCCGGTCTTCGGTACCCCAAGAGACCCAGTACTTC.

This clonotype turned up a few times. This sequence joins TRBV6-2 or TRBV6-3 and TRBJ2-5; D ambiguous. Trimming shortened V by 6 bases and J by 1 base, and 15 bases separated the two germline ends. The CDR3 consists of 15 residues. The germline CDR1 and CDR2 sequences are MNHEY and SVGEGT. The DNA of the CDR3 is TGTGCCAGCAGCCCTCGTTCGGCTATCCAAGAGACCCAGTACTTC. It specifies CASSPRSAIQETQYF.

This chain links TRBV6-5 with TRBJ2-7; a possible D gene is TRBD2 (7 bases). The closer fit of TRBJ2-5 to the DNA end suggests the J call may be wrong. There are 15 residues in the CDR3. In germline, CDR1 is MNHEY, CDR2 SVGAGI. Written as DNA, the CDR3 is TGTGCCAGCAGTTACGGGGGGGCTCAAGGAGAGACCCAGTACTTC. This codes for CASSYGGAQGETQYF.

The chain joins TRBV6-2 or TRBV6-3 to TRBJ2-1; D gene uncertain. In germline, CDR1 is MNHEY, CDR2 SVGEGT. The CDR3 consists of 13 residues. V was cut by 1 base and J by 10 bases, with 11 bases left in between. The CDR3 region has the DNA TGTGCCAGCAGTTACTTGGCCTTCTACGAGCAGTTCTTC. Its protein is CASSYLAFYEQFF.

This clonotype came up a few times. The gene calls are TRBV30 and TRBJ1-1; D remains ambiguous. Trimming removed 2 bases from V and 1 base from J, with 23 bases in between. This CDR3 has 18 residues. Germline V CDR1 and CDR2: GTSNPN, SVGIG (reference sequence). The CDR3 sequence is CAWSQRRFLGRENTEAFF. CDR3 in DNA: TGTGCCTGGAGTCAACGACGATTCCTTGGACGGGAGAACACTGAAGCTTTCTTT.

DNA of the CDR3: TGTGCCAGCAGCGTTGGGGGACTAGCGGGGACGGGGACCCAGTACTTC. Translation: CASSVGGLAGTGTQYF. V and J are TRBV9 and TRBJ2-5, with 13 positions matching TRBD2. The CDR3 is 16 residues long. V was pared by 2 bases and J by 7 bases, with 8 bases of the junction left unmatched. Germline CDR1 reads SGDLS; CDR2 reads YYNGEE.

V is TRBV6-6 and J is TRBJ1-2; unclear D gene. The CDR3 runs 14 residues. The germline V gene has CDR1 MNHNY and CDR2 SVGAGI (reference sequence). V lost 5 bases, J lost 4 bases, and 14 bases lay in between. This CDR3 is CASSRNPAVYGYTF. The CDR3 DNA follows: TGTGCCAGCAGTCGCAATCCAGCGGTCTATGGCTACACCTTC.

A note on this clonotype: A far more abundant clone sits one base away, making this likely a read error. J is TRBJ2-5 and V is TRBV7-2; no reliable D call. The J call may be faulty, since TRBJ2-7 better matches the DNA end. CDR3 size: 12 residues. The germline CDR1 and CDR2 sequences are SGHTA and FQGNSA. The CDR3 here is CAGSLGSYEQYF. The CDR3 DNA reads as TGTGCCGGCAGCTTAGGCAGCTACGAGCAGTACTTC.

A note on this clonotype: A junction boundary mismatches the germline segment, possibly from a read error. The chain has TRBV10-3 and TRBJ1-2; 12 nucleotides agree with TRBD1. The CDR3 is 15 residues long. From germline, CDR1 is ENHRY and CDR2 SYGVKD. The CDR3 bases are TGTGGCATCAGAGCCGGGACAGGGGGCGACGATGGCTACACCTTC. Its protein is CGIRAGTGGDDGYTF.

The V and J genes are TRBV20-1 and TRBJ2-1; 14 positions match TRBD2. CDR3 size: 16 residues. J gave up 4 bases and V 6 bases, and 8 bases lay outside the gene matches. Germline V lookup: CDR1 DFQATT, CDR2 SNEGSKA (reference sequence). CDR3 region: CSALRTSGGSYNEQFF. DNA for the CDR3: TGCAGTGCCCTTCGGACTAGCGGGGGGTCGTACAATGAGCAGTTCTTC.